The 25 T cell receptor beta chains presented below share a single source sample, sequenced in a study of blood T cell repertoires in COVID-19. Sequenced by immunoSEQ multiplex PCR; TCRdb stores in-frame clones only, minus some. The sample has about 490,000 clones, 70% to 90% seen once. Source material: peripheral blood. The receptors derive from a human donor in a cohort sampled during active COVID-19.

This rearrangement joins TRBV5-4 to TRBJ2-7; 7 positions match TRBD2. This CDR3 contains 16 residues. The germline V gene has CDR1 SGHNT and CDR2 YYREEE (reference sequence). The V and J ends lost 3 bases and 0 bases, in that order; junction bases with no gene match: 9. The CDR3 bases are TGTGCCAGCAGCTCGGTTGCTAGCGGACTCTCCTACGAGCAGTACTTC. Its protein product is CASSSVASGLSYEQYF.

The V gene is TRBV30, the J gene TRBJ1-2; 8 bases agree with TRBD1. J lost 8 bases, V lost 4 bases, and 6 bases had no gene match. From germline, CDR1 is GTSNPN and CDR2 SVGIG (reference sequence). The CDR3 has 12 residues. The CDR3, as DNA: TGTGCCTGGACTTTGGACAGGGACGGCTACACCTTC. It is translated as CAWTLDRDGYTF.

CDR3 in amino acids: CASSSRREGRYTQYF. The CDR3 nucleotides are TGTGCCAGCAGTTCACGGCGGGAGGGCCGGTATACGCAGTATTTT. The chain employs TRBV28 and TRBJ2-3; TRBD2 matches at 9 bases. Trimming cost V 4 bases and J 7 bases; bases outside gene matches: 9. Germline CDR1 MDHEN, CDR2 SYDVKM. This CDR3 region has 15 residues.

J is TRBJ2-3 and V is TRBV4-1, with TRBD2 matching over 12 bases. Germline CDR1 and CDR2: MGHRA and YSYEKL. J lost 4 bases, V lost 0 bases, and 5 bases had no gene match. The CDR3 length is 17 residues. The CDR3 protein is CASSQEGTSGFADTQYF. CDR3 bases: TGCGCCAGCAGCCAAGAAGGGACTAGCGGGTTCGCAGATACGCAGTATTTT.

The chain has TRBV10-1 and TRBJ2-1; 9 bases are a match to TRBD2. Looked up from germline, CDR1 is WNHNN and CDR2 is SYGVQD (reference sequence). The CDR3 extends over 16 amino acids. J lost 2 bases, V lost 4 bases, and 6 bases had no gene match. In DNA, the CDR3 is TGCGCCAGCAGTGCCAGCGCGGGAGGGCCCTACAATGAGCAGTTCTTC. Its translation: CASSASAGGPYNEQFF.

V and J are TRBV7-8 and TRBJ2-4, with D possibly being TRBD1 or TRBD2 (5 bases each). With 5 bases removed from V and 0 bases from J, the gap between germline ends came to 11 bases. This CDR3 region has 15 residues. Germline V CDR1 and CDR2: SGHVS, FQNEAQ. DNA of the CDR3: TGTGCCAGCAGCCGAGGGGCTCAAGCCAAAAACATTCAGTACTTC. It encodes CASSRGAQAKNIQYF.

This chain connects TRBV11-3 to TRBJ2-5, with 7 bases lining up with TRBD1. The germline V gene encodes CDR1 SGHNT and CDR2 YENEEA. V trimming: 4 bases; J trimming: 6 bases; junction bases outside the gene matches: 5. The CDR3 length is 13 residues. CDR3 region: CASSSGQFKTQYF. CDR3 sequence (DNA): TGTGCCAGCAGCTCGGGACAGTTTAAGACCCAGTACTTC.

V gene TRBV19 combines with J gene TRBJ2-5, with a weak D call TRBD1 (6 bases). The V end lost 5 bases, the J end lost 1 base, and 14 bases lay between the germline ends. Germline assignment: CDR1 LNHDA and CDR2 SQIVND (reference sequence). The length of the CDR3 is 15 residues. CDR3 sequence reads: CASSESTGVQETQYF. DNA for the CDR3: TGTGCCAGTAGTGAATCGACAGGTGTCCAAGAGACCCAGTACTTC.

Only one count was recorded for this clone. This rearrangement joins TRBV18 to TRBJ1-5, with a possible D match to TRBD1 (5 bases). The CDR3 runs to 14 residues. From germline, CDR1 is KGHSH and CDR2 LQKENI. Trimming cost V 2 bases and J 6 bases, with 11 bases left between them. CDR3 coding DNA: TGTGCCAGCTCACCATCCAGGGAAGGTCAGCCCCAGCATTTT. This sequence encodes CASSPSREGQPQHF.

V gene TRBV2 combines with J gene TRBJ1-2; D is ambiguous. Per the germline V gene, CDR1 is SNHLY and CDR2 is FYNNEI. This CDR3 has 12 residues. Trimming took 4 bases from V and 4 from J, leaving 7 bases between them. This CDR3 reads CASSAGSYGYTF. In DNA, the CDR3 is TGTGCCAGCAGTGCAGGAAGCTATGGCTACACCTTC.

This chain uses TRBV7-9 with TRBJ1-2, with D unclear. The CDR3 is made up of 14 amino acids. Germline V gene sequence: CDR1 SEHNR, CDR2 FQNEAQ (reference sequence). Trimming cost V 4 bases and J 2 bases, with 11 bases left between them. The CDR3 sequence: CASSSGIGNYGYTF. CDR3 nucleotides: TGTGCCAGCAGCTCGGGGATAGGGAACTATGGCTACACCTTC.

The chain recombines TRBV18 with TRBJ1-4; TRBD1 matches 7 bases. The CDR3 contains 16 residues. The J segment lost 4 bases and the V segment lost 5 bases, leaving 10 bases of the junction unmatched. Germline CDR1 reads KGHSH; CDR2 reads LQKENI. The chain's CDR3 is CASSYSGQVYNEKLFF. For the CDR3, the DNA is TGTGCCAGCTCATACAGTGGACAGGTCTATAATGAAAAACTGTTTTTT. Full variable domain (outside the CDR3, taken from reference TRBV18 and TRBJ1-4): NAGVMQNPRHLVRRRGQEARLRCSPMKGHSHVYWYRQLPEEGLKFMVYLQKENIIDESGMPKERFSAEFPKEGPSILRIQQVVRGDSAAYFCASSYSGQVYNEKLFFGSGTQLSVL.

The chain uses TRBV3-1 (or the pseudogene TRBV3-2) and TRBJ2-1; D is ambiguous. The CDR3 loop spans 12 amino acids. Trimming shortened V by 4 bases and J by 8 bases, and 9 bases separated the two germline ends. Germline loops: CDR1 LGHDT, CDR2 YNNKEL (reference sequence). The CDR3 spells CASSLKAYEQFF. In DNA form, the CDR3 reads TGTGCCAGCAGCCTGAAAGCCTATGAGCAGTTCTTC.

This clone was seen more than once but under ten times. The V and J genes are TRBV2 and TRBJ1-2; 8 bases are a match to TRBD1. CDR3 length equals 15 residues. Germline V lookup: CDR1 SNHLY, CDR2 FYNNEI. Losses at the gene ends were 4 bases for V and 4 bases for J; bases not matched to a gene: 8. This chain's CDR3 is CASSATGQASYGYTF. The CDR3 DNA sequence: TGTGCCAGCAGTGCAACGGGACAGGCTTCCTATGGCTACACCTTC.

The genes are TRBV27 and TRBJ2-7; TRBD2 aligns across 8 bases. V dropped 3 bases and J dropped 5; count of bases not matched to a gene: 9. The CDR3 consists of 15 residues. Germline V gene sequence: CDR1 MNHEY, CDR2 SMNVEV (reference sequence). For the CDR3, the DNA is TGTGCCAGCAGTTTGGCCCCCGGGAGGGCCAACGAGCAGTACTTC. Its protein product is CASSLAPGRANEQYF.

The chain has TRBV5-6 and TRBJ1-6, with D unresolved. Per the germline V gene, CDR1 is SGHDT and CDR2 is YYEEEE. Deletions cut 4 bases from V and 3 bases from J, with 8 bases between. The CDR3 length is 14 residues. The CDR3 reads CASSARLYNSPLHF. The CDR3 DNA sequence: TGTGCCAGCAGCGCCAGGCTCTATAATTCACCCCTCCACTTT. Full variable domain (remainder filled in from reference TRBV5-6 and TRBJ1-6): DAGVTQSPTHLIKTRGQQVTLRCSPKSGHDTVSWYQQALGQGPQFIFQYYEEEERQRGNFPDRFSGHQFPNYSSELNVNALLLGDSALYLCASSARLYNSPLHFGNGTRLTVT.

This chain links TRBV6-5 with TRBJ2-2; D gene uncertain. This CDR3 is 15 amino acids long. Trimming removed 7 bases from V and 1 base from J, with 13 bases in between. Germline assignment: CDR1 MNHEY and CDR2 SVGAGI. The CDR3 DNA sequence: TGTGCCAGCAAATCGACACCGATGAACACCGGGGAGCTGTTTTTT. Protein: CASKSTPMNTGELFF.

This clone came up once. The CDR3 loop is CASSPRTGTGYEQYF. The CDR3 coding sequence is TGTGCCAGCAGTCCCAGGACAGGGACCGGTTACGAGCAGTACTTC. The chain recombines TRBV27 with TRBJ2-7; 8 nucleotides agree with TRBD1. Germline V gene sequence: CDR1 MNHEY, CDR2 SMNVEV (reference sequence). The trim removed 5 bases at V and 4 bases at J, leaving 10 bases unmatched. CDR3 size: 15 residues.

V is TRBV6-5 and J is TRBJ1-6; TRBD1 aligns across 11 bases. CDR3 size: 16 residues. V was clipped by 2 bases and J by 7 bases; unmatched bases: 4. Germline CDR1 and CDR2: MNHEY and SVGAGI. This CDR3 is CASSYGDRGGNSPLHF. CDR3 coding DNA: TGTGCCAGCAGTTACGGGGACAGGGGGGGAAATTCACCCCTCCACTTT.

On this clone itself: Different DNA sequences within this sample yield the same CDR3. The chain is built from TRBV14 and TRBJ1-1; D gene unclear. The CDR3 totals 13 residues. CDR1 SGHDN and CDR2 FVKESK come from the germline V gene. Trimming stripped 0 bases from V and 0 bases from J, with 2 bases between. CDR3 residues: CASSQDMNTEAFF. Written as DNA, the CDR3 is TGTGCCAGCAGCCAAGACATGAACACTGAAGCTTTCTTT.

This clone was observed a single time. V usage is TRBV3-1 (or the pseudogene TRBV3-2) and J usage is TRBJ2-7; 8 bases line up with TRBD1. Trimming cost V 6 bases and J 3 bases; bases outside gene matches: 10. The CDR3 is 15 residues long. Germline V CDR1 and CDR2: LGHDT, YNNKEL (reference sequence). CDR3 sequence reads: CASRKGQGGFYEQYF. The CDR3 region has the DNA TGTGCCAGCAGGAAAGGACAGGGTGGGTTCTACGAGCAGTACTTC.

This chain joins TRBV29-1 and TRBJ1-1, with 7 positions matching TRBD1. Germline trimming cut 3 bases from V and 2 bases from J; bases unmatched to any gene: 3. The CDR3 has 13 residues. The germline V gene has CDR1 SQVTM and CDR2 ANQGSEA. CDR3 loop: CSVDRGFNTEAFF. The CDR3 nucleotides read TGCAGCGTTGACAGGGGGTTTAACACTGAAGCTTTCTTT. The whole variable domain, filled in from reference TRBV29-1 and TRBJ1-1, reads SAVISQKPSRDICQRGTSLTIQCQVDSQVTMMFWYRQQPGQSLTLIATANQGSEATYESGFVIDKFPISRPNLTFSTLTVSNMSPEDSSIYLCSVDRGFNTEAFFGQGTRLTVV.

This clone was detected only a few times. This rearrangement joins TRBV12-3 or TRBV12-4 to TRBJ2-1; a possible D gene is TRBD2 (6 bases). The CDR3 has 13 residues. The V end lost 7 bases, the J end lost 7 bases, and 14 bases lay between the germline ends. The CDR3 protein is CASTRDSRNEQFF. The CDR3 DNA reads as TGTGCCAGCACCCGGGACTCAAGGAATGAGCAGTTCTTC.

The chain carries TRBV5-1 and TRBJ2-1; the match to TRBD1 covers 10 bases. The CDR3 is 16 amino acids. Germline trimming cut 0 bases from V and 8 bases from J; bases unmatched to any gene: 8. CDR1 is SGHRS, CDR2 YFSETQ, per germline. CDR3 nucleotide sequence: TGCGCCAGCAGCTTGGTTGGACAGGGGGGTTGGGATGAGCAGTTCTTC. This gives the protein CASSLVGQGGWDEQFF.

The chain recombines TRBV19 with TRBJ2-5, with 7 bases aligning to TRBD1. The CDR3 has 16 residues. With 6 bases clipped from V and 1 base from J, the junction kept 11 bases outside the gene matches. Germline V gene sequence: CDR1 LNHDA, CDR2 SQIVND (reference sequence). This CDR3 reads CASSAPRPGGQETQYF. Here the CDR3 DNA reads TGTGCCAGTAGCGCCCCTAGGCCAGGGGGCCAAGAGACCCAGTACTTC.